The entry below gives a single TCR beta chain sequence along with its context. The entry originates in a study of blood T cell repertoires in COVID-19. Turning to the study itself: In each case, the material was cDNA or gDNA derived from T cells, B-cell-depleted T cells, or PBMCs.

TCRdb's table, derived via immunoSEQ multiplex PCR, lists solely in-frame clones and lacks some. This sample has over 200,000 clones, with 92% found just once. Germline V lookup: CDR1 MDHEN, CDR2 SYDVKM. This CDR3 comprises 14 residues. Trimming cost V 6 bases and J 4 bases, with 15 bases left between them. The material sequenced was peripheral blood. The clonotype comes from a man in his 60s with COVID-19, enrolled during active disease. The chain employs TRBV28 and TRBJ1-1; tentatively, D is TRBD1 (5 bases). The CDR3 nucleotides read TGTGCCAGCAGGACCGGGGGAGGGATCACTGAAGCTTTCTTT. Amino acids: CASRTGGGITEAFF.